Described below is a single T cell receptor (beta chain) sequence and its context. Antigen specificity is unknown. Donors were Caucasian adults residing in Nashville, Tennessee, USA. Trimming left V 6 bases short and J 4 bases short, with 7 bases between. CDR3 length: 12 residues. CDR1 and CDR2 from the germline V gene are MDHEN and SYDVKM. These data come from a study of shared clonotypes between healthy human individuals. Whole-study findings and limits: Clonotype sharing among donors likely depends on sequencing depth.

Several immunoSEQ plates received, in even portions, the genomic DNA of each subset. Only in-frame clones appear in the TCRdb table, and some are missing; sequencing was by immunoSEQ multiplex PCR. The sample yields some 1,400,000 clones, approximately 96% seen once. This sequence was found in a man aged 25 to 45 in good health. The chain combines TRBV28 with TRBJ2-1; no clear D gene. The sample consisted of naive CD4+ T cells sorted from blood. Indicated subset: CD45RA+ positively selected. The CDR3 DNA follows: TGTGCCAGCAGGAGATTGTACAATGAGCAGTTCTTC. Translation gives CASRRLYNEQFF.